This TCR beta chain was identified in a study of CD8 T cells in ankylosing spondylitis. Quantitative 5'-RACE was performed with molecular barcodes, and it yielded the TCR beta libraries. TCRdb re-called the 5' RACE reads with MiXCR, one entry per CDR3 protein. Of some 130,000 distinct CDR3 sequences listed, 7.3% were seen once; the top ten hold over 10%. This CDR3 comprises 15 residues. Germline CDR1 reads SGDLS; CDR2 reads YYNGEE. V trimming: 0 bases; J trimming: 1 base; junction bases outside the gene matches: 3. Regarding the study as a whole: Roughly eight highly homologous variants made up a TCR beta motif that seemed to typify ankylosing spondylitis blood. In synovial fluid and blood from reactive arthritis, some motif variants were previously reported. Reportedly, matched ankylosing spondylitis synovial fluid was significantly enriched for disease-linked clones.

This clonotype showed up many times. Its antigen is unidentified. The clonotype comes from a female donor with ankylosing spondylitis or in good health (not recorded which). The sample consisted of blood, either unsorted or a sorted T cell fraction (not recorded which). The rearrangement links TRBV9 to TRBJ2-5; 7 bases align to TRBD1. CDR3 sequence (DNA): TGTGCCAGCAGCGTAGGAGACAGGGCCCAAGAGACCCAGTACTTC. The encoded protein is CASSVGDRAQETQYF.